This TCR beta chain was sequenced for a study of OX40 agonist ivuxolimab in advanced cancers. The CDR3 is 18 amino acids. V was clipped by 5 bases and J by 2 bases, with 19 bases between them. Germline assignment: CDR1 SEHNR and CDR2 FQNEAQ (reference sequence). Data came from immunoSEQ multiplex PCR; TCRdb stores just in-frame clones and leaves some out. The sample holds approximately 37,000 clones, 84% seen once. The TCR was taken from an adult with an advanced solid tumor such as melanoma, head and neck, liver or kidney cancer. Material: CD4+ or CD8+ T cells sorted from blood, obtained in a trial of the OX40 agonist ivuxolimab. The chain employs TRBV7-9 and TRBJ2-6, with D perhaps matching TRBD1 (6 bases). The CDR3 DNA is TGTGCCAGCAGCCAAATTGGGGGCTCCCCCGCTGGGGCCAACGTCCTGACTTTC. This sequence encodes CASSQIGGSPAGANVLTF. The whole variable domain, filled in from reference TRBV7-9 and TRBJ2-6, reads DTGVSQNPRHKITKRGQNVTFRCDPISEHNRLYWYRQTLGQGPEFLTYFQNEAQLEKSRLLSDRFSAERPKGSFSTLEIQRTEQGDSAMYLCASSQIGGSPAGANVLTFGAGSRLTVL.